This TCR beta chain derives from a study of T cells after yellow fever vaccination. Per the germline V gene, CDR1 is LGHNA and CDR2 is YNFKEQ. CDR3 length: 15 amino acids. Deletions cut 0 bases from V and 8 bases from J, with 13 bases between. In its sample, this clonotype was seen many times. What it recognizes is unknown. MiXCR, run by TCRdb on the 5' RACE reads, gives a single entry per CDR3 protein. The table shows 300,000 to 400,000 distinct CDR3 sequences, with 8.5% to 9% occurring only once. Regarding the study as a whole: Bulk-population clonotypes that are abundant could appear as contaminants in FACS-sorted repertoires.

The sequence derives from a man aged 18 to 30 who received the YFV17D yellow fever vaccine. The source was PBMCs, collected on the day of the first yellow fever vaccination. The chain couples TRBV4-2 to TRBJ1-4; unclear D gene. CDR3 bases: TGTGCCAGCAGCCAAGATCCGACCTCTCTCGAAAAACTGTTTTTT. Translation gives CASSQDPTSLEKLFF.